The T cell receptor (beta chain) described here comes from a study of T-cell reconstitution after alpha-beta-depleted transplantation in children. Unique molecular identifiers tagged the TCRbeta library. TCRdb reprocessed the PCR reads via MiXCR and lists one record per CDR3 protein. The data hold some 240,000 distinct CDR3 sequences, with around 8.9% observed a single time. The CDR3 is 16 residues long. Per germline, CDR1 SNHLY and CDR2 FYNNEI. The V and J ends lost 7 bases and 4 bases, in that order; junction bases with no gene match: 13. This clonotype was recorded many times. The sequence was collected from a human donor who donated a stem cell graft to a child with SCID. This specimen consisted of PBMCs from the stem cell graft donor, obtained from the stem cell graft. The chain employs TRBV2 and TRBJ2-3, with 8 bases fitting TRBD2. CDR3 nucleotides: TGTGCCAGCACCCGAGGCCCGGGGGGGCCTTCAGATACGCAGTATTTT. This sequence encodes CASTRGPGGPSDTQYF.